This T cell receptor gamma chain was documented in a study of gamma delta lymphoproliferative disorders and STAT genes (dated by TCRdb to between 2017 and 2018). With respect to the entire study: Gamma-chain libraries were prepared from at least 50 ng of genomic DNA using the LymphoTrack Dx TCRG Assay. The study profiled TCR gamma and delta CDR3 repertoires by deep sequencing in Tgammadelta lymphoproliferative disease patients and healthy controls, within a larger immunophenotypic and STAT-mutation study. To confirm results, a couple of gamma-chain samples and all delta-chain samples were sequenced twice. Because no corresponding Invivoscribe delta assay was available, delta-chain libraries were prepared according to the EuroClonality-NGS working group standard operating procedure.

Taking its sample share into account, this clone is medium-sized (0.01 to 0.1%). Its antigen is not yet known. Qualities for individual bases were not recorded, and no much larger clone is one base off. For both patients and controls, peripheral blood mononuclear cells were isolated, and the genomic DNA from these cells was used for TCR sequencing. As controls, approximately 23 healthy adult blood donors (median age 64 years; around twelve males and 11 females) were included and were matched to patients for age and sex. What the work shows at the level of the full study, not this receptor alone: It was noted by the authors that NGS specificity may be reduced at low frequencies, so confirmation of the public or private nature of leukemic clones is needed. In whole-repertoire clustering, patient gamma repertoires grouped separately from healthy controls, whereas delta repertoires showed no separation between groups. Almost every major gamma and delta clonotype found in patients was public, meaning shared with at least one healthy donor, with just a couple of gamma clonotypes being private to disease. T cells in controls likely covered a range of maturation stages, whereas leukemic cells were skewed toward terminal effectors, which could potentially limit comparisons between patients and controls.

According to the germline V gene (reference sequence), CDR1 reads GITISATS and CDR2 reads ISYDGTV. The germline V end is reduced by 0 bases and the J end by 4 bases; junction bases left unmatched: 5. Its CDR3 holds 15 amino acids, cysteine through phenylalanine. Just the 45-base CDR3 DNA is kept, in frame starting at base 1. Both library methods used multiplex PCR with primers targeting conserved V and J regions of the TCR genes. After purification and pooling, the amplicons were sequenced on an Illumina MiSeq platform. The authors' analysis ran thus. V(D)J alignment, clonotype assembly and translation were handled by MiXCR, while functionality assessment and CDR3 repertoire analyses were done with VDJtools. CDR3 followed the IMGT definition, and analyses included only productive sequences that used functional genes, leaving out ORF genes and pseudogenes. A custom Python script was used to search all patients and controls for identical amino acid CDR3s of major clonotypes (frequency >=5%). To compare clonotype frequencies between patients and controls, a one-sided non-parametric Wilcoxon test was applied. TCRdb reprocessed the public data with the CATT caller; entries with the same nucleotide sequence were combined afterwards. The V and J calls and clone size are TCRdb's, not the authors'. The sample includes about 1,300 gamma-chain clones, with approximately 11% observed a single time. About a sixth of the sample is held by the ten biggest clonotypes.

The TCR originated in a human donor in good health. Recombination linked TRGV9 to TRGJP1. Matching the DNA to germline supplied the J gene, which TCRdb does not give. Source material: blood. The sequenced DNA: TGTGCCTTGTGGGAGGTGCTCGACACTGGTTGGTTCAAGATATTT. It translates as CALWEVLDTGWFKIF.